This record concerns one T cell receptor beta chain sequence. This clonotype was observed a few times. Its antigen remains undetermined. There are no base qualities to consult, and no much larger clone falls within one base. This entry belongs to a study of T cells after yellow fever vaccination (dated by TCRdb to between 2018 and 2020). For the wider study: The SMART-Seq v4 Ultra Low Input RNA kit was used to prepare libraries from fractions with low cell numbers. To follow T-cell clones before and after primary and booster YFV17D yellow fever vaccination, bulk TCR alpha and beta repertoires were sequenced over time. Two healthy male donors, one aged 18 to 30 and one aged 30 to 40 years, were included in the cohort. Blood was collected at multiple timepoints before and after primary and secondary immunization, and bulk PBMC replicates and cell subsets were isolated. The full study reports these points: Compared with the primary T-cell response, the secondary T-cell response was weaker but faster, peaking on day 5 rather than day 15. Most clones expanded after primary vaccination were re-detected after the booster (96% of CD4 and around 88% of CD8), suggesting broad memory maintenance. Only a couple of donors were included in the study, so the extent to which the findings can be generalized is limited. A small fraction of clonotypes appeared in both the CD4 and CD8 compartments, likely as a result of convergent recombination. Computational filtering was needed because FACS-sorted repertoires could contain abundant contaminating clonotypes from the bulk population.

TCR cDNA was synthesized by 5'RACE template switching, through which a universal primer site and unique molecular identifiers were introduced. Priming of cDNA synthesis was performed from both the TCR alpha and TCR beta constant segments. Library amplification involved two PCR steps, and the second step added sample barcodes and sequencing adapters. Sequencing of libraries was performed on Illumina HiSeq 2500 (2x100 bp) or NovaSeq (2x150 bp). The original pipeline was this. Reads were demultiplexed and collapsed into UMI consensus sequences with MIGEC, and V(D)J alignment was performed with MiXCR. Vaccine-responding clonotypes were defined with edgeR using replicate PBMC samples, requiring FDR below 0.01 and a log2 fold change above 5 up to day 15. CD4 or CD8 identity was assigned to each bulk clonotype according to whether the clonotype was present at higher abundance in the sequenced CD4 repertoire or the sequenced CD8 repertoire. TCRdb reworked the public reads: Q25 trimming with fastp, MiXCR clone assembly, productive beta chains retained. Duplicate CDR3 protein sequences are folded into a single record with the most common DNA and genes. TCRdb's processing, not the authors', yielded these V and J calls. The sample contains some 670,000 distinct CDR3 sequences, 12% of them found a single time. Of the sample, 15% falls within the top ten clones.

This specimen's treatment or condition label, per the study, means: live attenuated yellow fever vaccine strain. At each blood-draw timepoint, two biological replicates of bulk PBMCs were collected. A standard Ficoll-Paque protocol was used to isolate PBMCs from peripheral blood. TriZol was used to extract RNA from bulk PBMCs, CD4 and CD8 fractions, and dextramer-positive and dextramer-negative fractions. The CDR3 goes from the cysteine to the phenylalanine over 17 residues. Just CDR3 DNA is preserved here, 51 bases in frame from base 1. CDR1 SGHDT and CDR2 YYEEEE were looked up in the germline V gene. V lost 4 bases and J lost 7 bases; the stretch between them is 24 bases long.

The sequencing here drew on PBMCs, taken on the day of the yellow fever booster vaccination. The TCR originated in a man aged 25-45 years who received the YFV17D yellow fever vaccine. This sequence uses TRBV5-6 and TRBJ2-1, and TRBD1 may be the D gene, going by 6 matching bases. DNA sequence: TGTGCCAGCAGCGCAGAACTCAGGGGTCCGTTTCTGAATGAGCAGTTCTTC. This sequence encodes CASSAELRGPFLNEQFF.